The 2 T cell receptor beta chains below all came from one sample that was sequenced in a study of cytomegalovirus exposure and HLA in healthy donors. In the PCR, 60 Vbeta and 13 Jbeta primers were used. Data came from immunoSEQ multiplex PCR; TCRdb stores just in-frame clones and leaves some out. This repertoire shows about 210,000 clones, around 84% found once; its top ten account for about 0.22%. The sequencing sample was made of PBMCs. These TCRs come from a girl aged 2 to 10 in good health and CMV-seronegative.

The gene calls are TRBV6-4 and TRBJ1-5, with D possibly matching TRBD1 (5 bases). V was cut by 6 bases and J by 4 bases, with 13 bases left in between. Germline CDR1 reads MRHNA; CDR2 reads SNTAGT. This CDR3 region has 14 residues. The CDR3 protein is CASSRGARNQPQHF. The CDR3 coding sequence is TGTGCCAGCAGCCGCGGGGCGAGGAATCAGCCCCAGCATTTT.

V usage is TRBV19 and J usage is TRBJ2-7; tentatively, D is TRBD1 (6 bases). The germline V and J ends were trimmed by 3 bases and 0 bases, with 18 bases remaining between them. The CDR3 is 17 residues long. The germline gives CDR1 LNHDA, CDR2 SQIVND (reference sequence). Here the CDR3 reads CASSMGVITGSSYEQYF. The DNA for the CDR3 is TGTGCCAGTAGTATGGGGGTGATCACAGGGAGCTCCTACGAGCAGTACTTC.